The clone carrying this T cell receptor (beta chain) was observed a few times. Its antigen is undetermined. This CDR3 has 15 amino acids. J lost 5 bases, V lost 5 bases, and 9 bases had no gene match. Germline-derived CDR1 and CDR2 are MNHEY and SVGAGI. Synthesis of TCR cDNA relied on 5'RACE template switching, which attached a universal primer site and UMIs. TCRdb redid the calling of the 5' RACE reads with MiXCR, one entry per CDR3 protein. The repertoire consists of roughly 350,000 distinct CDR3 sequences, with about 4% occurring once and the leading ten covering around 24%. This entry comes from a study of T cells after yellow fever vaccination. Notes on the study in general: A limited proportion of clonotypes was detected within both the CD4 and CD8 compartments. By day 5 rather than day 15, the secondary response had peaked, though it was weaker. The presence of abundant clonotypes contaminating from the bulk population was possible in FACS-sorted repertoires.

The source was PBMCs, collected 5 days after the yellow fever booster vaccination. The sequence derives from a man aged 18 to 30 who received the YFV17D yellow fever vaccine. The chain links TRBV6-5 to TRBJ2-5; 9 bases are shared with TRBD1. This chain's CDR3 is CASSTSGTGWETQYF. Written as DNA, the CDR3 is TGTGCCAGCAGTACCTCCGGGACAGGGTGGGAGACCCAGTACTTC.